This T cell receptor beta chain is drawn from a study of cytomegalovirus exposure and HLA in healthy donors. Notes on the study in general: Presence/absence analyses assumed roughly uniform sequencing depth across donors. An analysis that came later showed most CMV-associated TCR beta chains appearing HLA-restricted. Fewer N-insertions than the roughly 700-donor mean were reportedly shown by an Asian-associated ancestry cluster in a later analysis.

A remark on this clone: Its cognate antigen is unknown.

It was with 60 Vbeta and 13 Jbeta primers that the PCR ran. Libraries were prepared by immunoSEQ multiplex PCR; TCRdb keeps only in-frame clonotypes and omits some of them. The table shows roughly 130,000 clones, with approximately 73% occurring only once. Donors were nominally healthy when sampled, though unrecorded immune exposures were likely. This CDR3 is 13 amino acids long. Looked up from germline, CDR1 is MNHEY and CDR2 is SMNVEV (reference sequence). The V and J ends lost 5 bases and 10 bases, in that order; junction bases with no gene match: 10. This clonotype was sampled from a middle-aged woman in good health and CMV-seronegative. This chain links TRBV27 with TRBJ2-5, with 7 bases matching TRBD2. Sequencing used PBMCs. CDR3 protein: CASSQTWPGGQYF. The CDR3 DNA reads TGTGCCAGCAGTCAAACTTGGCCGGGAGGCCAGTACTTC.